This T cell receptor beta chain was captured by sequencing in a study of identical twins. Template switching added a universal primer site, and cDNA bore unique molecular identifiers. Using its own MiXCR run on the 5' RACE reads, TCRdb lists one record per CDR3 protein. The data show about 240,000 distinct CDR3 sequences, over 9.5% seen once. The germline V and J ends were trimmed by 5 bases and 6 bases, with 6 bases remaining between them. The CDR3 is 11 residues long. CDR1 LGHDT and CDR2 YNNKEL come from the germline V gene (reference sequence). In this sample, this clonotype turned up many times. Its antigen is undetermined. General observations from the study: Partly confounded zero-insertion analyses could result from invariant MAIT and iNKT cells.

This TCR derives from a man aged 50 to 59 in good health. The chain employs TRBV3-1 and TRBJ2-3; D unclear. The sequenced sample was memory T cells sorted from blood. The CDR3 reads CASSNFDTQYF. The CDR3, as DNA: TGTGCCAGCAGCAACTTTGATACGCAGTATTTT.